What follows are 13 T cell receptor beta chains derived from one specimen sequenced in a study of T-cell reconstitution after alpha-beta-depleted transplantation in children. Unique molecular identifiers were incorporated into the prepared TCRbeta library. From the PCR reads, TCRdb called clonotypes with MiXCR, one entry per CDR3 protein. The data hold over 450,000 distinct CDR3 sequences, with roughly a tenth observed a single time. Source: PBMCs, taken before TCRalphabeta/CD19-depleted stem cell transplant. The receptors were gathered from a child aged 2-15 years with inherited bone marrow failure, due to receive a stem cell transplant.

The chain employs TRBV20-1 and TRBJ2-3; TRBD2 matches at 7 bases. Germline lookup yields CDR1 DFQATT and CDR2 SNEGSKA (reference sequence). This CDR3 has 15 amino acids. With 0 bases clipped from V and 6 bases from J, the junction kept 9 bases outside the gene matches. In nucleotides, the CDR3 is TGCAGTGCTAGAGATGGGCGGGGGAGCCCCGATACGCAGTATTTT. Protein sequence: CSARDGRGSPDTQYF.

A few counts support this clonotype. The rearrangement uses TRBV7-6 and TRBJ2-1, with 9 nucleotides matching TRBD2. Germline CDR1 SGHVS, CDR2 FNYEAQ. V shed 3 bases, J shed 8 bases, and the junction held 5 bases outside the gene matches. The length of the CDR3 is 14 residues. The CDR3 is CASSFDSGSYEQFF. The CDR3 DNA follows: TGTGCCAGCAGCTTCGATAGCGGGAGTTATGAGCAGTTCTTC.

The sample holds many counts of this clonotype. This chain uses TRBV2 with TRBJ1-1; unclear D gene. The germline CDR1 and CDR2 sequences are SNHLY and FYNNEI. The CDR3 runs to 13 residues. V was pared by 4 bases and J by 2 bases, with 8 bases between. The CDR3 nucleotides are TGTGCCAGCAGTGTTGACGCTAACACTGAAGCTTTCTTT. It codes for CASSVDANTEAFF.

This clonotype was recorded at least ten times. The genes are TRBV4-2 and TRBJ2-7, with D possibly matching TRBD2 (5 bases). V was trimmed by 1 base and J by 5 bases, leaving 9 bases between them. Germline values: CDR1 LGHNA, CDR2 YNFKEQ. This CDR3 comprises 13 residues. The CDR3 DNA reads TGTGCCAGCAGCCAAGGGGCCGGGGACGAGCAGTACTTC. Its translation is CASSQGAGDEQYF.

Only a few counts were recorded for this clonotype. This rearrangement joins TRBV4-1 to TRBJ1-1; 7 positions match TRBD1. V lost 3 bases, J lost 1 base, and 11 bases stayed unmatched. Per germline, CDR1 MGHRA and CDR2 YSYEKL. This CDR3 region has 17 residues. Here the CDR3 DNA reads TGCGCCAGCAGCCACTGGGGGGCAGGGGGTACGAACACTGAAGCTTTCTTT. Translating gives CASSHWGAGGTNTEAFF.

This clonotype showed up many times. The rearrangement joins TRBV5-6 to TRBJ2-2; 7 positions agree with TRBD1. Germline trimming cut 2 bases from V and 4 bases from J; bases unmatched to any gene: 8. Per germline, CDR1 SGHDT and CDR2 YYEEEE. This CDR3 has 16 residues. CDR3 coding DNA: TGTGCCAGCAGCTTTCGTAAAGCAGGGGGCACCGGGGAGCTGTTTTTT. Protein sequence: CASSFRKAGGTGELFF.

The chain uses TRBV20-1 and TRBJ2-5; TRBD1 agrees at 8 bases. Trimming cost V 1 base and J 4 bases; bases outside gene matches: 17. Germline CDR1 reads DFQATT; CDR2 reads SNEGSKA (reference sequence). The CDR3 is made up of 18 amino acids. CDR3 bases: TGCAGTGCTAGAGCGCCCTTTCAGGGGGCCAGGGTAGGAGAGACCCAGTACTTC. It codes for CSARAPFQGARVGETQYF.

This clonotype was recorded at least ten times. V is TRBV15 and J is TRBJ2-3; the match to TRBD1 covers 8 bases. The germline V gene encodes CDR1 LNHNV and CDR2 YYDKDF (reference sequence). V was clipped by 7 bases and J by 4 bases; unmatched bases: 13. CDR3 length: 16 amino acids. The CDR3 spells CATTQDRVYGSDTQYF. CDR3 DNA sequence: TGTGCCACCACCCAGGACAGGGTATATGGTTCAGATACGCAGTATTTT. Complete variable domain (other parts from reference TRBV15 and TRBJ2-3): DAMVIQNPRYQVTQFGKPVTLSCSQTLNHNVMYWYQQKSSQAPKLLFHYYDKDFNNEADTPDNFQSRRPNTSFCFLDIRSPGLGDTAMYLCATTQDRVYGSDTQYFGPGTRLTVL.

This clonotype was seen more than once but under ten times. V gene TRBV7-8 combines with J gene TRBJ2-1; D is unresolved. This CDR3 is 17 amino acids long. Per germline, CDR1 SGHVS and CDR2 FQNEAQ. Between the trimmed V and J ends, which lost 2 bases and 4 bases, there was a span of 18 bases. In nucleotides, the CDR3 is TGTGCCAGCAGCTTATTCTCCCAGCGTATTTCTTACAATGAGCAGTTCTTC. It codes for CASSLFSQRISYNEQFF.

This clonotype was recorded at least ten times. The chain carries TRBV5-5 and TRBJ1-1, with D possibly TRBD1 on 5 matching bases. The CDR3 spans 14 residues. The V gene lost 6 bases and the J gene lost 4 bases, with 16 bases spanning the gap. Per germline, CDR1 SGHKS and CDR2 YYEKEE (reference sequence). This chain's CDR3 is CASTFGAGVTEAFF. The DNA of the CDR3 is TGTGCCAGCACCTTCGGGGCGGGGGTCACTGAAGCTTTCTTT.

This clonotype has ten or more counts. The chain uses TRBV29-1 and TRBJ2-1; D may correspond to TRBD1 or TRBD2 (5 bases each). Per the germline V gene, CDR1 is SQVTM and CDR2 is ANQGSEA. The CDR3 totals 13 residues. V was cut by 4 bases and J by 3 bases, with 10 bases left in between. The CDR3 protein is CSVAGPNYNEQFF. The CDR3, as DNA: TGCAGCGTTGCGGGACCTAACTACAATGAGCAGTTCTTC.

This clonotype was counted at least ten times. J is TRBJ2-3 and V is TRBV5-1, with 7 bases lining up with TRBD1. The V and J ends lost 0 bases and 6 bases, in that order; junction bases with no gene match: 4. Germline values: CDR1 SGHRS, CDR2 YFSETQ. The CDR3 length is 14 residues. CDR3 region: CASSLEGAGDTQYF. The CDR3 bases are TGCGCCAGCAGCTTGGAGGGGGCCGGCGATACGCAGTATTTT.

This chain uses TRBV20-1 with TRBJ2-1; 7 bases are shared with TRBD1. The CDR3 is made up of 15 amino acids. J lost 7 bases, V lost 5 bases, and 14 bases had no gene match. Germline lookup yields CDR1 DFQATT and CDR2 SNEGSKA (reference sequence). The CDR3 reads CSAVDHRGYLNEQFF. The CDR3 nucleotides are TGCAGTGCTGTCGACCACAGGGGATATTTGAATGAGCAGTTCTTC.